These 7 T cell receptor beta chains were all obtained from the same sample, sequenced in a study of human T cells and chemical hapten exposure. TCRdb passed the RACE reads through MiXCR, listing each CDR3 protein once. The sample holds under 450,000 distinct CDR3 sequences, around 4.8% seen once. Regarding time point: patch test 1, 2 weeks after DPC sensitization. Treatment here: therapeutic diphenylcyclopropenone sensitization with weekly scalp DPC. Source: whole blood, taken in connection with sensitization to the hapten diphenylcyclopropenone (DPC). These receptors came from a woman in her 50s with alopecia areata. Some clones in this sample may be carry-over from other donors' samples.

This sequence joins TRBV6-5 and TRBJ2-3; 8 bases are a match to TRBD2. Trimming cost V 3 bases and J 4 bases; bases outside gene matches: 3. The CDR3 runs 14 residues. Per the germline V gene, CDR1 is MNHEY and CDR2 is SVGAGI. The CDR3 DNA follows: TGTGCCAGCAGTTATATCGGGGGGGCAGATACGCAGTATTTT. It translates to CASSYIGGADTQYF.

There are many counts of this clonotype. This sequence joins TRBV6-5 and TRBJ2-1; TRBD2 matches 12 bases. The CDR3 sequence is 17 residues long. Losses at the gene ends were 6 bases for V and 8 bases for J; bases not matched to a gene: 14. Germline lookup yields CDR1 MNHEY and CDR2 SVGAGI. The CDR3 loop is CASSRPRLAGVPDEQFF. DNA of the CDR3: TGTGCCAGCAGCCGACCCCGACTAGCGGGAGTCCCGGATGAGCAGTTCTTC.

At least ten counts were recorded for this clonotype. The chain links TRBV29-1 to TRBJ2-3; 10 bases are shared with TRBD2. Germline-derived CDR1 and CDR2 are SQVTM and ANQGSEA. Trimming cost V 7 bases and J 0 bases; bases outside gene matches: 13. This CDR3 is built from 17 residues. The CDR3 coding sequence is TGCAGCGCCCCCCCTAGCGGGGGCTCTACTAGCACAGATACGCAGTATTTT. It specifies CSAPPSGGSTSTDTQYF.

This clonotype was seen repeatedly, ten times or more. As DNA, the CDR3 is TGTGCCAGCAGCGGCGGACTAGCGGGAATCGATACGCAGTATTTT. Protein: CASSGGLAGIDTQYF. The chain links TRBV9 to TRBJ2-3; TRBD2 agrees at 12 bases. Germline loops: CDR1 SGDLS, CDR2 YYNGEE. J was trimmed by 6 bases and V by 3 bases; bases with no gene match: 5. The CDR3 extends over 15 amino acids. Combining the CDR3 with reference TRBV9 and TRBJ2-3 gives the whole variable domain DSGVTQTPKHLITATGQRVTLRCSPRSGDLSVYWYQQSLDQGLQFLIQYYNGEERAKGNILERFSAQQFPDLHSELNLSSLELGDSALYFCASSGGLAGIDTQYFGPGTRLTVL.

CDR3 sequence: CASSPSGGLGETQYF. The CDR3 DNA reads TGCGCCAGCAGCCCCTCAGGGGGGCTGGGGGAGACCCAGTACTTC. The chain employs TRBV5-1 and TRBJ2-5; tentative D call: TRBD1 (7 bases). Germline CDR1 is SGHRS and CDR2 is YFSETQ. The CDR3 consists of 15 residues. V shed 4 bases and J shed 5 bases, with 18 bases lying between them. Combining the CDR3 with reference TRBV5-1 and TRBJ2-5 gives the whole variable domain KAGVTQTPRYLIKTRGQQVTLSCSPISGHRSVSWYQQTPGQGLQFLFEYFSETQRNKGNFPGRFSGRQFSNSRSEMNVSTLELGDSALYLCASSPSGGLGETQYFGPGTRLLVL.

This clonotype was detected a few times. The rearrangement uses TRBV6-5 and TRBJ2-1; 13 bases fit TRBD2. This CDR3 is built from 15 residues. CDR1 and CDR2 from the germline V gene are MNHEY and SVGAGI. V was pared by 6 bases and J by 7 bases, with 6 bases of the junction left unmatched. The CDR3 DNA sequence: TGTGCCAGCAGCCCGGGACTAGCGGGACAGAATGAGCAGTTCTTC. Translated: CASSPGLAGQNEQFF.

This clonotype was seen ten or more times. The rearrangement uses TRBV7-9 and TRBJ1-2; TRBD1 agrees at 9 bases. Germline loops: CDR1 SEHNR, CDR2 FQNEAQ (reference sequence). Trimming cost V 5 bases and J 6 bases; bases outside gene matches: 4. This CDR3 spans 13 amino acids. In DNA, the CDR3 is TGTGCCAGCAGCCAACAGGGGGCTAATGGCTACACCTTC. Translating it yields CASSQQGANGYTF.